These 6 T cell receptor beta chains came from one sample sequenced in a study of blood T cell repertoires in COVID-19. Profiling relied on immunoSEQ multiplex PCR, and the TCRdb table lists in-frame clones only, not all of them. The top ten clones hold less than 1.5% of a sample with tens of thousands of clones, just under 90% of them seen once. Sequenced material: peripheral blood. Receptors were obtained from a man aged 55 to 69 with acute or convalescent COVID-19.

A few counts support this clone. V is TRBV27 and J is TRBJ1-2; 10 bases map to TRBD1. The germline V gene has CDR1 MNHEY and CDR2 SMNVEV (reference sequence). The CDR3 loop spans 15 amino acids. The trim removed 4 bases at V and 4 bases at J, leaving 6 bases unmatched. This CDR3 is CASSYRDRGRYGYTF. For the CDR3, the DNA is TGTGCCAGCAGTTACCGGGACAGGGGACGCTATGGCTACACCTTC.

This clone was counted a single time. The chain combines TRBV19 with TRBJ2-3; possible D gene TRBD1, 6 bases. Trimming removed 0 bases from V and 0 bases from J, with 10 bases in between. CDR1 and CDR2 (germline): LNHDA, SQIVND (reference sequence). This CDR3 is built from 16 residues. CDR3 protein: CASSIDNGTSTDTQYF. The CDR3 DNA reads TGTGCCAGTAGTATAGATAACGGGACAAGCACAGATACGCAGTATTTT.

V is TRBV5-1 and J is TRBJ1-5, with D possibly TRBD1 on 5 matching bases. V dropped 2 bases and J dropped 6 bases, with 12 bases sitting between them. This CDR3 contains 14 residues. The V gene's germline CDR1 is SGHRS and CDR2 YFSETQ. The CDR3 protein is CASSFGQGGQPQHF. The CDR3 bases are TGCGCCAGCAGCTTTGGGCAGGGAGGTCAGCCCCAGCATTTT.

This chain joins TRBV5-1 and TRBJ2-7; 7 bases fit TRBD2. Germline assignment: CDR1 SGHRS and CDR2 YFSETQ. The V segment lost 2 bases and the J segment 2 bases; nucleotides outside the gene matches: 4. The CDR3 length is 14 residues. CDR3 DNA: TGCGCCAGCAGCTTAGGCGGGGGTCCCTACGAGCAGTACTTC. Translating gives CASSLGGGPYEQYF.

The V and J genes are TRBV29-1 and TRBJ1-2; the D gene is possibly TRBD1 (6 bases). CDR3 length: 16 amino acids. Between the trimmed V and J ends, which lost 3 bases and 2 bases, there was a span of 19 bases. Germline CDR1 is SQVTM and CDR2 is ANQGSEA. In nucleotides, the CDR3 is TGCAGCGTTGACTTCTTCGGACAGACTGGAAACTATGGCTACACCTTC. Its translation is CSVDFFGQTGNYGYTF.

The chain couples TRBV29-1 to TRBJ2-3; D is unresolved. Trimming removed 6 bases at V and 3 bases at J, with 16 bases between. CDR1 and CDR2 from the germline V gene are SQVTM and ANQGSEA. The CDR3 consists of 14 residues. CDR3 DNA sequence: TGCAGCGTCCGACTTACCCTGAGAACAGATACGCAGTATTTT. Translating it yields CSVRLTLRTDTQYF.